This entry lists 7 T cell receptor beta chains sequenced from one sample in a study of cytomegalovirus exposure and HLA in healthy donors. PCR employed 60 Vbeta and 13 Jbeta primers. Sequencing used immunoSEQ multiplex PCR; TCRdb keeps in-frame clones, though not all of them. The sample gives some 150,000 clones, about 84% of which show up once; around 3.7% is in the top ten. Sequencing was performed on PBMCs. Every receptor here comes from a male donor in good health and CMV-seronegative.

The chain couples TRBV2 to TRBJ1-1; TRBD1 agrees at 8 bases. This CDR3 is 17 amino acids long. Germline-derived CDR1 and CDR2 are SNHLY and FYNNEI. V dropped 8 bases and J dropped 0; count of bases not matched to a gene: 14. The CDR3, as DNA: TGTGCCAGCCACCTCGGACAGGGTGGAGGGATGAACACTGAAGCTTTCTTT. Its translation is CASHLGQGGGMNTEAFF.

Worth noting for this clone: Other DNA sequences in this specimen translate into the identical CDR3. J is TRBJ2-7 and V is TRBV6-5; D is perhaps TRBD2 (6 bases). V lost 0 bases and J 7 bases, leaving 19 bases between the germline ends. Germline values: CDR1 MNHEY, CDR2 SVGAGI. The CDR3 loop spans 16 amino acids. The CDR3 region has the DNA TGTGCCAGCAGTTACTCGAGTGGGGGACTTGGGTGGGAGCAGTACTTC. Its translation is CASSYSSGGLGWEQYF.

The chain carries TRBV4-3 and TRBJ1-1, with D perhaps matching TRBD1 (6 bases). Germline V lookup: CDR1 LGHNA, CDR2 YSLEER. There are 13 residues in the CDR3. Trimming pared 0 bases from V and 11 bases from J, leaving 13 bases between. For the CDR3, the DNA is TGCGCCAGCAGCCAAGATAGGGGGTTAGAGGCTTTCTTT. It specifies CASSQDRGLEAFF.

The chain joins TRBV5-4 to TRBJ2-3; D remains ambiguous. This CDR3 spans 14 amino acids. V gave up 2 bases and J gave up 2 bases, with 9 bases separating them. Germline CDR1 is SGHNT and CDR2 is YYREEE (reference sequence). CDR3 amino acids: CASSLREYTDTQYF. The CDR3 DNA is TGTGCCAGCAGCTTAAGAGAATACACAGATACGCAGTATTTT.

This clone was picked up one time. The V and J genes are TRBV2 and TRBJ1-5, with D maybe TRBD1 (6 bases). The V and J ends lost 6 bases and 4 bases respectively, with 16 bases between them. The CDR3 totals 15 residues. Per germline, CDR1 SNHLY and CDR2 FYNNEI. CDR3 sequence (DNA): TGTGCCAGCAGACAACAGGGAGTTCGGAATCAGCCCCAGCATTTT. Protein product: CASRQQGVRNQPQHF.

This clone was seen a few times. The rearrangement uses TRBV28 and TRBJ1-2; a possible D gene is TRBD1 (6 bases). CDR1 and CDR2 from the germline V gene are MDHEN and SYDVKM. The V end was cut by 10 bases, the J end by 3 bases, with 15 bases between. This CDR3 spans 13 amino acids. This CDR3 reads CATSGTPYYGYTF. CDR3 sequence (DNA): TGTGCCACCTCTGGGACACCGTACTATGGCTACACCTTC.

CDR3: CASSDLQGDYGYTF. The DNA for the CDR3 is TGTGCCAGCAGTGACCTACAGGGGGACTATGGCTACACCTTC. J is TRBJ1-2 and V is TRBV6-1; TRBD1 matches 8 bases. CDR1 MNHNS and CDR2 SASEGT come from the germline V gene. The CDR3 is 14 residues long. The V gene end was trimmed by 3 bases and the J gene end by 3 bases; junction bases not matched to a gene: 3.